A single sample gave rise to the 9 T cell receptor beta chains below, sequenced in a study of blood T cell repertoires in COVID-19. The protocol was immunoSEQ multiplex PCR, while the TCRdb copy is restricted to in-frame clones and leaves out a portion. The sample shows 130,000 to 150,000 clones, 84% of them seen only once. Sequenced sample: peripheral blood. These receptors were collected from a human donor in a cohort sampled during active COVID-19.

The chain recombines TRBV21-1 with TRBJ1-1. TRBV21-1 is listed as a pseudogene. The CDR3 sequence is 13 residues long. This CDR3 reads CASSRQPGTEAFF. The CDR3 DNA reads TGTGCCAGCAGCAGGCAACCGGGCACTGAAGCTTTCTTT.

The V call is TRBV18, the J call TRBJ2-7; a possible D gene is TRBD1 (5 bases). Germline V gene sequence: CDR1 KGHSH, CDR2 LQKENI. With 4 bases removed from V and 7 bases from J, the gap between germline ends came to 8 bases. This CDR3 comprises 11 residues. CDR3 bases: TGTGCCAGCTCACAGGGGCAAGAGCAGTACTTC. It is translated as CASSQGQEQYF.

The V call is TRBV4-1, the J call TRBJ1-1, with D maybe TRBD1 (5 bases). V lost 1 base and J lost 5, with 17 bases in between. Germline loops: CDR1 MGHRA, CDR2 YSYEKL. This CDR3 has 16 amino acids. The CDR3 loop is CASSQVLGKRGTEAFF. The CDR3 DNA reads as TGCGCCAGCAGCCAAGTTCTAGGGAAACGGGGGACTGAAGCTTTCTTT.

The chain recombines TRBV18 with TRBJ2-5, with D maybe TRBD2 (5 bases). Trimming pared 4 bases from V and 1 base from J, leaving 10 bases between. The CDR3 extends over 14 amino acids. Germline V gene sequence: CDR1 KGHSH, CDR2 LQKENI. In DNA, the CDR3 is TGTGCCAGCTCACTCGGGGAGATCCAAGAGACCCAGTACTTC. It yields the protein CASSLGEIQETQYF.

J is TRBJ1-2 and V is TRBV2, with a possible D match to TRBD1 (5 bases). V lost 6 bases and J 3 bases, leaving 11 bases between the germline ends. The CDR3 covers 13 residues. Germline lookup yields CDR1 SNHLY and CDR2 FYNNEI. For the CDR3, the DNA is TGTGCCAGCAGCCCCGGGGGGTACTATGGCTACACCTTC. This encodes CASSPGGYYGYTF.

V gene TRBV28 combines with J gene TRBJ1-1; TRBD1 is a possible D gene (5 bases). Trimming stripped 8 bases from V and 1 base from J, with 14 bases between. Germline CDR1 MDHEN, CDR2 SYDVKM. The CDR3 is made up of 14 amino acids. This chain's CDR3 is CASPTPGGNTEAFF. The CDR3 region has the DNA TGTGCCAGCCCTACCCCGGGGGGGAACACTGAAGCTTTCTTT.

The chain recombines TRBV5-1 with TRBJ1-1; 11 bases fit TRBD1. Germline assignment: CDR1 SGHRS and CDR2 YFSETQ. The V segment lost 3 bases and the J segment 4 bases; nucleotides outside the gene matches: 8. The CDR3 has 16 amino acids. This CDR3 reads CASSSGQGARGTEAFF. Here the CDR3 DNA reads TGCGCCAGCAGCTCCGGACAGGGGGCCCGGGGCACTGAAGCTTTCTTT.

The V and J genes are TRBV9 and TRBJ2-7; TRBD2 aligns across 11 bases. Looked up from germline, CDR1 is SGDLS and CDR2 is YYNGEE. V shed 3 bases and J 4 bases; nucleotides not matched to a gene: 6. The CDR3 length is 15 residues. The DNA for the CDR3 is TGTGCCAGCAGCGAGGGACTAGCGGTGAATTACGAGCAGTACTTC. As protein: CASSEGLAVNYEQYF.

This clone was detected a few times. This CDR3 reads CAISDPTGFDYGYTF. As DNA, the CDR3 is TGTGCCATCAGTGACCCGACAGGCTTCGACTATGGCTACACCTTC. The rearrangement links TRBV10-3 to TRBJ1-2; D may be TRBD1 (6 bases). The germline CDR1 and CDR2 sequences are ENHRY and SYGVKD. Trimming left V 3 bases short and J 3 bases short, with 14 bases between. The CDR3 consists of 15 residues.